The rows below give T cell receptor beta chains drawn from one sample of a study of T cells in Graves' hyperthyroidism and ophthalmopathy. TCRdb processed the multiplex PCR reads anew with MiXCR; each CDR3 protein has one entry. The sample consists of around 290,000 distinct CDR3 sequences, 10% to 15% of them appearing once. The sample comprised blood. The source of these receptors is a woman between 25 and 40 years old with Graves' hyperthyroidism that later progressed to Graves' ophthalmopathy. The CDR3 runs from the conserved cysteine through the conserved F or W. A D gene is named only where the DNA matches it firmly. The listing skips clone size in some rows; elsewhere it reads once, few, many or a size class.

D: NA
size: few
J: TRBJ2-2
V: TRBV19
CDR3: CASSPYPRGRANTGGLFF
DNA: TGTGCCAGTAGTCCCTACCCGCGAGGACGGGCGAACACCGGGGGGCTGTTTTTT

D: TRBD2
size: many
J: TRBJ2-7
V: TRBV12-3/TRBV12-4
CDR3: CASSQGTSSHEQYF
DNA: TGTGCCAGCAGCCAGGGGACTAGCAGCCACGAGCAGTACTTC

D: NA
size: NA
J: TRBJ2-3
V: TRBV20-1
CDR3: CSARTEGTDTQYF
DNA: TGCAGTGCTAGGACAGAAGGCACAGATACGCAGTATTTT

D: NA
size: many
J: TRBJ2-7
V: TRBV13
CDR3: CASSLRGSHYEQYF
DNA: TGTGCCAGCAGCTTGCGAGGCAGCCACTACGAGCAGTACTTC

D: TRBD2
size: few
J: TRBJ2-4
V: TRBV7-8
CDR3: CASSARKSGSLIQYF
DNA: TGTGCCAGCTCCGCTAGGAAAAGCGGGAGCCTAATTCAGTACTTC

D: TRBD2
size: NA
J: TRBJ2-1
V: TRBV7-3
CDR3: CASSLATSGPYNEQFF
DNA: TGTGCCAGCAGCTTAGCGACTAGCGGGCCTTACAATGAGCAGTTCTTC

D: TRBD1
size: many
J: TRBJ2-3
V: TRBV7-9
CDR3: CASTDRGTDTQYF
DNA: TGTGCCAGCACCGACAGGGGCACAGATACGCAGTATTTT

D: TRBD2
size: few
J: TRBJ2-3
V: TRBV9
CDR3: CASSVGGSGGITDTQYF
DNA: TGTGCCAGCAGCGTAGGGGGTAGCGGGGGAATCACAGATACGCAGTATTTT

D: TRBD2
size: many
J: TRBJ2-3
V: TRBV12-3/TRBV12-4
CDR3: CASSLTLAGAGTDTQYF
DNA: TGTGCCAGCAGTTTAACGCTAGCGGGAGCCGGGACAGATACGCAGTATTTT

D: TRBD1
size: few
J: TRBJ2-2
V: TRBV6-1
CDR3: CASNQGDTGELFF
DNA: TGTGCCAGCAATCAGGGGGACACCGGGGAGCTGTTTTTT

D: NA
size: many
J: TRBJ1-2
V: TRBV3-1
CDR3: CASSQDDKNYGYTF
DNA: TGTGCCAGCAGCCAAGACGACAAGAACTATGGCTACACCTTC

D: NA
size: many
J: TRBJ1-1
V: TRBV20-1
CDR3: CSARDYRVNTEAFF
DNA: TGCAGTGCTAGAGATTACAGGGTCAACACTGAAGCTTTCTTT

D: NA
size: many
J: TRBJ2-2
V: TRBV27
CDR3: CASSLLGSTGELFF
DNA: TGTGCCAGCAGTTTATTGGGAAGCACCGGGGAGCTGTTTTTT

D: NA
size: many
J: TRBJ1-5
V: TRBV2
CDR3: CASRAELGQPQHF
DNA: TGTGCCAGCAGGGCCGAATTGGGTCAGCCCCAGCATTTT

D: NA
size: few
J: TRBJ2-7
V: TRBV4-1
CDR3: CASVGGGVPYEQYF
DNA: TGCGCCAGCGTAGGGGGGGGCGTCCCCTACGAGCAGTACTTC

D: TRBD1
size: many
J: TRBJ1-1
V: TRBV20-1
CDR3: CSAHSTGGSEAFF
DNA: TGCAGTGCTCACTCGACAGGGGGGTCTGAAGCTTTCTTT

D: TRBD2
size: many
J: TRBJ2-5
V: TRBV7-9
CDR3: CASSSPTSGSKGTQYF
DNA: TGTGCCAGCAGCTCACCGACTAGCGGGAGCAAGGGGACCCAGTACTTC

D: TRBD2
size: NA
J: TRBJ2-1
V: TRBV7-8
CDR3: CASSFSGKEQFF
DNA: TGTGCCAGCAGTTTTAGCGGGAAGGAGCAGTTCTTC

D: NA
size: many
J: TRBJ2-3
V: TRBV19
CDR3: CASSSREGSLRGQYF
DNA: TGTGCCAGTAGTAGTAGGGAAGGTAGCTTGCGGGGGCAGTATTTT

D: TRBD2
size: few
J: TRBJ2-6
V: TRBV5-6
CDR3: CASSFGGGGPFNVLTF
DNA: TGTGCCAGCAGCTTCGGGGGGGGGGGCCCTTTCAACGTCCTGACTTTC

D: NA
size: many
J: TRBJ2-7
V: TRBV6-1
CDR3: CATSTPSDRYLYYEQYF
DNA: TGTGCCACTTCTACTCCCTCAGACAGATACCTCTACTACGAGCAGTACTTC

D: NA
size: many
J: TRBJ2-1
V: TRBV6-1
CDR3: CASSDGPNSYNEQFF
DNA: TGTGCCAGCAGTGACGGTCCGAACTCCTACAATGAGCAGTTCTTC

D: TRBD1
size: NA
J: TRBJ1-3
V: TRBV18
CDR3: CASSPRQGVPIASGNTIYF
DNA: TGTGCCAGCTCACCCAGGCAGGGGGTCCCCATCGCCTCTGGAAACACCATATATTTT

D: NA
size: few
J: TRBJ1-1
V: TRBV9
CDR3: CASSSELEGTEAFF
DNA: TGTGCCAGCAGCTCGGAGTTGGAAGGGACTGAAGCTTTCTTT

D: NA
size: NA
J: TRBJ2-7
V: TRBV5-1
CDR3: CASGRDSQTYEQYF
DNA: TGCGCCAGCGGGCGGGACAGCCAAACCTACGAGCAGTACTTC

D: NA
size: many
J: TRBJ2-7
V: TRBV7-2
CDR3: CASSVRGEQYF
DNA: TGTGCCAGCAGCGTAAGGGGCGAGCAGTACTTC

D: NA
size: many
J: TRBJ2-7
V: TRBV7-2
CDR3: CASSPHSYEQYF
DNA: TGTGCCAGCAGCCCGCACTCCTACGAGCAGTACTTC

D: TRBD1
size: many
J: TRBJ2-7
V: TRBV30
CDR3: CACSRDSTYEQYF
DNA: TGTGCCTGCAGCCGGGACAGTACCTACGAGCAGTACTTC

D: TRBD2
size: many
J: TRBJ2-1
V: TRBV4-1
CDR3: CASSLPTAGVGEQFF
DNA: TGCGCCAGCAGCCTTCCGACAGCGGGAGTGGGTGAGCAGTTCTTC

D: TRBD1
size: few
J: TRBJ2-2
V: TRBV7-3
CDR3: CASGRAGTGDTGELFF
DNA: TGTGCCAGCGGGAGGGCCGGGACAGGGGATACCGGGGAGCTGTTTTTT

D: NA
size: many
J: TRBJ2-1
V: TRBV3-1
CDR3: CASSPPPADLNNEQFF
DNA: TGTGCCAGCAGCCCCCCCCCAGCGGACCTGAACAATGAGCAGTTCTTC

D: NA
size: many
J: TRBJ2-7
V: TRBV3-1
CDR3: CASSQRDSPEGEQYF
DNA: TGTGCCAGCAGCCAGCGGGACAGCCCCGAAGGGGAGCAGTACTTC

D: NA
size: many
J: TRBJ2-7
V: TRBV27
CDR3: CASSSLAGGYEQYF
DNA: TGTGCCAGCAGTTCACTAGCAGGAGGCTACGAGCAGTACTTC

D: NA
size: NA
J: TRBJ1-6
V: TRBV6-1
CDR3: CASYLDGSNSPLHF
DNA: TGTGCCAGCTACCTAGATGGCAGTAATTCACCCCTCCACTTT

D: NA
size: NA
J: TRBJ2-1
V: TRBV5-4
CDR3: CASSLVSLENQFF
DNA: TGTGCCAGCAGCTTGGTTAGCTTGGAAAACCAGTTCTTC

D: TRBD2
size: few
J: TRBJ2-1
V: TRBV7-4
CDR3: CASSPGTSLYNEQFF
DNA: TGTGCCAGCAGCCCCGGGACTAGTCTCTACAATGAGCAGTTCTTC

D: NA
size: many
J: TRBJ2-3
V: TRBV28
CDR3: CASSLWGGASTDTQYF
DNA: TGTGCCAGCAGTTTATGGGGCGGAGCTAGCACAGATACGCAGTATTTT

D: NA
size: many
J: TRBJ2-7
V: TRBV6-1
CDR3: CASSSHLAEAGEQYF
DNA: TGTGCCAGCAGTTCCCATTTAGCGGAGGCGGGGGAGCAGTACTTC

D: NA
size: many
J: TRBJ1-2
V: TRBV6-2/TRBV6-3
CDR3: CASSSLDIYGYTF
DNA: TGTGCCAGCAGTTCCCTAGACATTTATGGCTACACCTTC

D: TRBD2
size: many
J: TRBJ2-1
V: TRBV7-8
CDR3: CASSRGGQGYNEQFF
DNA: TGTGCCAGCAGCCGGGGGGGGCAGGGCTACAATGAGCAGTTCTTC

D: TRBD2
size: many
J: TRBJ2-1
V: TRBV27
CDR3: CASTVRLSGRANEQFF
DNA: TGTGCCAGCACCGTCCGCCTCAGCGGGAGGGCCAATGAGCAGTTCTTC

D: NA
size: many
J: TRBJ1-2
V: TRBV11-2
CDR3: CASSLDGDTAFRGYTF
DNA: TGTGCCAGCAGCTTAGATGGGGACACGGCCTTCCGGGGCTACACCTTC

D: NA
size: many
J: TRBJ2-5
V: TRBV18
CDR3: CASSPGARETQYF
DNA: TGTGCCAGCTCACCAGGGGCGCGAGAGACCCAGTACTTC

D: NA
size: many
J: TRBJ2-2
V: TRBV18
CDR3: CASSPVRGRPNTGELFF
DNA: TGTGCCAGCTCACCAGTGCGGGGACGGCCGAACACCGGGGAGCTGTTTTTT

D: TRBD2
size: many
J: TRBJ2-7
V: TRBV3-1
CDR3: CASSRQGGNEQYF
DNA: TGTGCCAGCAGTAGGCAGGGAGGGAACGAGCAGTACTTC